The present TCR beta chain was sequenced within a study of T cell changes during pregnancy in multiple sclerosis. Per the germline V gene, CDR1 is SGHVS and CDR2 is FQNEAQ. V shed 1 base and J 5 bases; nucleotides not matched to a gene: 2. This CDR3 has 15 residues. The repertoire was sequenced with immunoSEQ multiplex PCR; TCRdb's copy has only in-frame clones and lacks some. The top ten hold 0.5% of the sample, which has about 53,000 clones, about nine tenths seen once. The gene calls are TRBV7-8 and TRBJ1-6; 7 positions match TRBD1. The sequence came from a female donor with multiple sclerosis, enrolled in a pregnancy study. Sequences were derived from CD4+ T cells from peripheral blood mononuclear cells, sampled in the third trimester of pregnancy. CDR3 in DNA: TGTGCCAGCAGCTTAGGGGACAGCAATAATTCACCCCTCCACTTT. As protein: CASSLGDSNNSPLHF.